This T cell receptor beta chain derives from a study of T cell responses to AZD1222 COVID-19 vaccine. The V gene lost 8 bases and the J gene lost 1 base, with 14 bases spanning the gap. The CDR3 is made up of 14 amino acids. Germline V gene data show CDR1 as MDHEN and CDR2 as SYDVKM. This clone appeared a single time. Only in-frame clones appear in the TCRdb table, and some are missing; sequencing was by immunoSEQ multiplex PCR. Of approximately 110,000 clones listed, around 84% are singletons. This receptor was identified in an adult in good health. The chain couples TRBV28 to TRBJ1-1; TRBD1 might be the D (6 bases). Specimen: peripheral blood, collected on day 0 of AZD1222 vaccination. CDR3 in DNA: TGTGCCAGCCCTAAGGGGGAGGCGAACACTGAAGCTTTCTTT. Its translation: CASPKGEANTEAFF.